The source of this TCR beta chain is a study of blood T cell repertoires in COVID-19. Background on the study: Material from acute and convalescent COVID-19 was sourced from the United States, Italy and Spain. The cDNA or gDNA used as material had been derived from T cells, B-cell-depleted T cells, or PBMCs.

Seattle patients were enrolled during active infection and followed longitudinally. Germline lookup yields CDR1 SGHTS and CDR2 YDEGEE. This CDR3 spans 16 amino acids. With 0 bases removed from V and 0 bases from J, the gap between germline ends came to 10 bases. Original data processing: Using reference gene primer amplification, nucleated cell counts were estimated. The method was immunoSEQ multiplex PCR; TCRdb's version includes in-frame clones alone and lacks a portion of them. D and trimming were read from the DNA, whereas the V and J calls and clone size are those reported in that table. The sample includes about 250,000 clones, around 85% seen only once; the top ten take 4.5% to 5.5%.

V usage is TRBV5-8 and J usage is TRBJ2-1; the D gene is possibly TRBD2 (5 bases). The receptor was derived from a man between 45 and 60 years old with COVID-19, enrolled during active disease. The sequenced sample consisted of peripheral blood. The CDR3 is CASSLARDYSYNEQFF. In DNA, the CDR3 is TGTGCCAGCAGCTTGGCCAGAGACTACTCCTACAATGAGCAGTTCTTC.